One sample yielded the 9 T cell receptor beta chains listed below, sequenced in a study of blood T cells in healthy people across ages. Through a sample-barcoded 5' primer and a J-beta primer mix, a second PCR was run for about 6 to 11 cycles. One entry per CDR3 protein results from TCRdb running MiXCR on the 5' RACE reads. The sample includes 700,000 to 900,000 distinct CDR3 sequences, under 30% of them seen just once. The data also belong to a second study, concerning T cells of mothers and their children.

Specimen: blood. These receptor sequences come from a boy younger than 18 in good health.

The chain joins TRBV12-3 or TRBV12-4 to TRBJ2-1; 12 bases line up with TRBD2. This CDR3 comprises 17 residues. V dropped 3 bases and J dropped 6; count of bases not matched to a gene: 9. In DNA, the CDR3 is TGTGCCAGCAGTTTCACCCTACTAGCGGGGGGCGTCAATGAGCAGTTCTTC. The encoded protein is CASSFTLLAGGVNEQFF.

The rearrangement uses TRBV18 and TRBJ2-2; perhaps D is TRBD1 or TRBD2 (6 bases each). Per germline, CDR1 KGHSH and CDR2 LQKENI. V was clipped by 0 bases and J by 1 base, with 9 bases between them. The length of the CDR3 is 16 residues. The CDR3 DNA sequence: TGTGCCAGCTCACCACCACAGGGACTGAACACCGGGGAGCTGTTTTTT. Amino acid sequence: CASSPPQGLNTGELFF.

V is TRBV7-3 and J is TRBJ2-2; D possibly corresponds to TRBD1 (5 bases). This CDR3 spans 13 amino acids. Trimming took off 6 bases at V and 5 bases at J, with 10 bases between the two ends. CDR1 is SGHTA, CDR2 FQGTGA, per germline. The CDR3 DNA sequence: TGTGCCAGCAGGACGCAGGGAACCGGGGAGCTGTTTTTT. Translated, it gives CASRTQGTGELFF.

This clonotype was recorded a few times. At one end the junction does not follow the germline gene, possibly because of a read error. V and J are TRBV3-1 and TRBJ2-5; 10 bases line up with TRBD2. The CDR3 has 15 residues. Looked up from germline, CDR1 is LGHDT and CDR2 is YNNKEL (reference sequence). CDR3 in amino acids: CASSQEASGGETQYF. For the CDR3, the DNA is TGTGCCAGCAGCCAAGAGGCTAGCGGGGGTGAGACTCAGTACTTC.

The chain couples TRBV15 to TRBJ2-7; D gene ambiguous. Germline V gives CDR1 LNHNV, CDR2 YYDKDF (reference sequence). V lost 3 bases to trimming and J lost 3 bases, with 9 bases between them. The CDR3 spans 13 residues. CDR3: CATSSNRYYEQYF. In DNA form, the CDR3 reads TGTGCCACCAGCAGTAACCGCTACTACGAGCAGTACTTC.

This clonotype was observed a few times. This chain uses TRBV28 with TRBJ2-1, with D possibly called TRBD1 or TRBD2 (5 bases each). The V gene lost 6 bases and the J gene lost 0 bases, with 12 bases spanning the gap. This CDR3 contains 15 residues. Per the germline V gene, CDR1 is MDHEN and CDR2 is SYDVKM. The CDR3 nucleotides are TGTGCCAGCAGCCGGGACCCGAGCTCCTACAATGAGCAGTTCTTC. Translating it yields CASSRDPSSYNEQFF.

This chain connects TRBV20-1 to TRBJ2-5, with TRBD2 as a possible D gene (6 bases). This CDR3 comprises 17 residues. Trimming took 0 bases from V and 5 from J, leaving 22 bases between them. The germline CDR1 and CDR2 sequences are DFQATT and SNEGSKA (reference sequence). The CDR3 is CSARDTTKTRESETQYF. CDR3 DNA: TGCAGTGCTAGAGATACCACCAAGACTAGAGAGTCCGAGACCCAGTACTTC.

This clonotype has just a few counts. This sequence joins TRBV7-9 and TRBJ2-2; D perhaps matches TRBD1 (6 bases). With 0 bases removed from V and 6 bases from J, the gap between germline ends came to 8 bases. There are 14 residues in the CDR3. CDR1 and CDR2 (germline): SEHNR, FQNEAQ (reference sequence). In nucleotides, the CDR3 is TGTGCCAGCAGCTTAGCGACAGGCCCCGGGGAGCTGTTTTTT. Its protein is CASSLATGPGELFF.

In regard to this clonotype: One junction end disagrees with the germline gene, perhaps due to a read error. The rearrangement uses TRBV19 and TRBJ2-5; D remains ambiguous. Near its end, the DNA agrees better with TRBJ2-7, so the J call may be wrong. The length of the CDR3 is 14 residues. CDR1 is LNHDA, CDR2 SQIVND, per germline (reference sequence). The CDR3 region is CTSSSLLSPYEQYF. As DNA, the CDR3 is TGTACCAGTAGTTCCCTCCTCAGTCCCTACGAGCAGTACTTC.